This paragraph reports one TCR beta chain. Authors' methods: Amplified reference gene primers provided the basis for estimating nucleated cell counts. Method: immunoSEQ multiplex PCR; TCRdb's copy keeps in-frame clones and lacks some. V and J calls and clone size come straight from that table; D and trimming were deduced from the DNA. The sample yields roughly 160,000 clones, roughly 88% seen once. This entry belongs to a study of blood T cell repertoires in COVID-19. Overall study context: Material from acute and convalescent COVID-19 was sourced from the United States, Italy and Spain. T cells, B-cell-depleted T cells, or PBMCs provided the cDNA or gDNA that served as material.

The germline V and J ends were trimmed by 6 bases and 1 base, with 13 bases remaining between them. The CDR3 loop spans 15 amino acids. From germline, CDR1 is MGHDK and CDR2 SYGVNS. The TCR was taken from a woman aged 55-70 years with acute or convalescent COVID-19. This chain joins TRBV25-1 and TRBJ1-3, with D perhaps matching TRBD1 (5 bases). Sequences were obtained from peripheral blood. This chain's CDR3 is CASRKGSPSGNTIYF. The CDR3 nucleotides read TGTGCCAGCAGAAAGGGGTCCCCATCTGGAAACACCATATATTTT. Complete variable domain (other parts from reference TRBV25-1 and TRBJ1-3): EADIYQTPRYLVIGTGKKITLECSQTMGHDKMYWYQQDPGMELHLIHYSYGVNSTEKGDLSSESTVSRIRTEHFPLTLESARPSHTSQYLCASRKGSPSGNTIYFGEGSWLTVV.